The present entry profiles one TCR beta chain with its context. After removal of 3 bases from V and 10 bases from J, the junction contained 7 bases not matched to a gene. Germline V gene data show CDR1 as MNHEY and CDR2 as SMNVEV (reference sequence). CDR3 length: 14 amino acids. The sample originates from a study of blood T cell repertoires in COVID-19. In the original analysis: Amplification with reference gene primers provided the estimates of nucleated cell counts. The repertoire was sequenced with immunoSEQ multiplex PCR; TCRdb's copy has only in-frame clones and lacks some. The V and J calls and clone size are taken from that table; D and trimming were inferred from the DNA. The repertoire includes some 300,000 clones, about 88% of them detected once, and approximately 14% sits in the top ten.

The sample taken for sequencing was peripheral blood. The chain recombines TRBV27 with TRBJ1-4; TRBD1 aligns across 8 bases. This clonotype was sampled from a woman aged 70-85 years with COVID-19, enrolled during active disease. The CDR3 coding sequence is TGTGCCAGCAGTTTTACAGGGGGATCTGGAAAACTGTTTTTT. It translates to CASSFTGGSGKLFF. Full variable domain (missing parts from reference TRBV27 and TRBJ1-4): EAQVTQNPRYLITVTGKKLTVTCSQNMNHEYMSWYRQDPGLGLRQIYYSMNVEVTDKGDVPEGYKVSRKEKRNFPLILESPSPNQTSLYFCASSFTGGSGKLFFGSGTQLSVL.